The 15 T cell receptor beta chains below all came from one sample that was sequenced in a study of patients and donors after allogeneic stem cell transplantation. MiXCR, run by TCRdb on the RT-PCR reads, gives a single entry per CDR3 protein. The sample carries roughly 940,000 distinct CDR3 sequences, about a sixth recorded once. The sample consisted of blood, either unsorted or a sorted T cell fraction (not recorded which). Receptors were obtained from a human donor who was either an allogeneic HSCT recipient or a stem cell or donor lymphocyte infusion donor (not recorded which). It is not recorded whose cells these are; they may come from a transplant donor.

Here the CDR3 DNA reads TGTGCCAGCAGCCTGTCGGACAGGGGCTATGAAGCTTTCTTT. Amino acids: CASSLSDRGYEAFF. V is TRBV7-6 and J is TRBJ1-1; 9 bases agree with TRBD1. Losses at the gene ends were 5 bases for V and 7 bases for J; bases not matched to a gene: 8. CDR3 length: 14 residues. The V gene's germline CDR1 is SGHVS and CDR2 FNYEAQ.

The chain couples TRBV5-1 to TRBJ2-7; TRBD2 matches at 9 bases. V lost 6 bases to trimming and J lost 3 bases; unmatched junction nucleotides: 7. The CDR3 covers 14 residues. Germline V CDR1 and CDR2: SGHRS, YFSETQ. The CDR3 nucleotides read TGCGCCAGCACTCTTAGCGGGAGCAACTACGAGCAGTACTTC. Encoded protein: CASTLSGSNYEQYF.

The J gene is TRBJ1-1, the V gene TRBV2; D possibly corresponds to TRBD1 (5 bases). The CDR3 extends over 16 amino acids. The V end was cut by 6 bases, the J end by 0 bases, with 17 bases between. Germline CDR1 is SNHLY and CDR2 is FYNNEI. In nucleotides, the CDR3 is TGTGCCAGCAGGGAGCAGGGAGGGCGCATGAACACTGAAGCTTTCTTT. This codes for CASREQGGRMNTEAFF.

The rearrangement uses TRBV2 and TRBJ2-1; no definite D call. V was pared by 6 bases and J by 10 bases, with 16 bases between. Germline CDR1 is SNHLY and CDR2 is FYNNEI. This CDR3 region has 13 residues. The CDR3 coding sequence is TGTGCCAGCAGGGCGGAGACGGTCTCCGAGCAGTTCTTC. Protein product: CASRAETVSEQFF.

In DNA, the CDR3 is TGTGCCAGCAGCACACAGGGGGGCAATCAGCCCCAGCATTTT. Translated: CASSTQGGNQPQHF. The chain uses TRBV12-3 or TRBV12-4 and TRBJ1-5, with 8 bases fitting TRBD1. The V segment lost 6 bases and the J segment 2 bases; nucleotides outside the gene matches: 3. The CDR3 loop spans 14 amino acids.

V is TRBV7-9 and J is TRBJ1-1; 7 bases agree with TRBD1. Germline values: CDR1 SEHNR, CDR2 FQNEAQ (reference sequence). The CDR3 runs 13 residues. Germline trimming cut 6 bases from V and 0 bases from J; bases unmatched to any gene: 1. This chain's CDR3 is CASRGQLNTEAFF. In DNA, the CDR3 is TGTGCCAGCAGGGGACAGCTGAACACTGAAGCTTTCTTT.

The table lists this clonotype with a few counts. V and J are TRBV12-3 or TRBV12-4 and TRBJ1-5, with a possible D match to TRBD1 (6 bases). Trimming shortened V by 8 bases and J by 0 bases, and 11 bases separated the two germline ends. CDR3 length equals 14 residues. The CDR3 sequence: CASGRTASNQPQHF. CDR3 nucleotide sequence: TGTGCCAGCGGTCGGACAGCTAGCAATCAGCCCCAGCATTTT.

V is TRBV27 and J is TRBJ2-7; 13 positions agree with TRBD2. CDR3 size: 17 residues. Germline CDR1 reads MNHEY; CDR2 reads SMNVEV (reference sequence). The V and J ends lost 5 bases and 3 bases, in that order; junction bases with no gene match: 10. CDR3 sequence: CASSIGLAGANFYEQYF. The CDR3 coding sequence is TGTGCCAGCAGTATTGGACTAGCGGGGGCAAACTTCTACGAGCAGTACTTC.

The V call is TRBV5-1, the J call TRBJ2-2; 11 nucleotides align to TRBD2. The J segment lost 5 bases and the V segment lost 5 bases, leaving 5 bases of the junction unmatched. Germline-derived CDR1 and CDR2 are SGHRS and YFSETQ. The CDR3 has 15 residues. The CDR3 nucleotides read TGCGCCAGCAGTACTAGCGGGAGAGGAACCGGGGAGCTGTTTTTT. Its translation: CASSTSGRGTGELFF.

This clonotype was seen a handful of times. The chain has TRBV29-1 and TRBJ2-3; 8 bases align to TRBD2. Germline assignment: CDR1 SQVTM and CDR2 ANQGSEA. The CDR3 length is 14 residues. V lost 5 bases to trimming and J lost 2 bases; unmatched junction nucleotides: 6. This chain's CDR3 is CSVCRGGPTDTQYF. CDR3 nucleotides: TGCAGCGTTTGTCGCGGGGGGCCCACAGATACGCAGTATTTT.

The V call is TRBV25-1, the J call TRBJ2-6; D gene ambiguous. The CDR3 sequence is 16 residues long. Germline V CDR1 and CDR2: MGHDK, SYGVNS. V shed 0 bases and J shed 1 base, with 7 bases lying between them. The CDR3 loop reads CASSEYVGSGANVLTF. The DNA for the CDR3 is TGTGCCAGCAGTGAATATGTCGGGTCTGGGGCCAACGTCCTGACTTTC. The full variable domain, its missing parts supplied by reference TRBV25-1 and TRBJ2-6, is EADIYQTPRYLVIGTGKKITLECSQTMGHDKMYWYQQDPGMELHLIHYSYGVNSTEKGDLSSESTVSRIRTEHFPLTLESARPSHTSQYLCASSEYVGSGANVLTFGAGSRLTVL.

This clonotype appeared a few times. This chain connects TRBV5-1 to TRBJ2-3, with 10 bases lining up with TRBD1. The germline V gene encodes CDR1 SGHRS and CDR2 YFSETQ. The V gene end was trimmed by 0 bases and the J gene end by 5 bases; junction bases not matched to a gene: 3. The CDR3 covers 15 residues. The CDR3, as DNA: TGCGCCAGCAGCTTGGGGGACAGGGGACGAGATACGCAGTATTTT. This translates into CASSLGDRGRDTQYF.

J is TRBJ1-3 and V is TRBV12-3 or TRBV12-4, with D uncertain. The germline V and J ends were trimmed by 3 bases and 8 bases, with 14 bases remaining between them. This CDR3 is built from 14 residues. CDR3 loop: CASSFPLPEDTIYF. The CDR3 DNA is TGTGCCAGCAGTTTTCCATTGCCCGAGGACACCATATATTTT.

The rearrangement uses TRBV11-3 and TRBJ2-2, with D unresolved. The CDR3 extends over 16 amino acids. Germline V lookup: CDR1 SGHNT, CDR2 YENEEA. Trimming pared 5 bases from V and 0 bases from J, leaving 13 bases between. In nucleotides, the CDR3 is TGTGCCAGCAGCCCCCGTCGAGTCTCGAACACCGGGGAGCTGTTTTTT. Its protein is CASSPRRVSNTGELFF.

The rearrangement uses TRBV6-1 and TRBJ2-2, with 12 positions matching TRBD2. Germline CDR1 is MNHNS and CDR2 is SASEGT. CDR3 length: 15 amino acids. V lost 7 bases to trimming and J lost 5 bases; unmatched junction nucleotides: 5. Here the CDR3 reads CASTFGLAGTGELFF. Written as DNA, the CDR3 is TGTGCCAGCACCTTTGGACTAGCGGGGACCGGGGAGCTGTTTTTT.